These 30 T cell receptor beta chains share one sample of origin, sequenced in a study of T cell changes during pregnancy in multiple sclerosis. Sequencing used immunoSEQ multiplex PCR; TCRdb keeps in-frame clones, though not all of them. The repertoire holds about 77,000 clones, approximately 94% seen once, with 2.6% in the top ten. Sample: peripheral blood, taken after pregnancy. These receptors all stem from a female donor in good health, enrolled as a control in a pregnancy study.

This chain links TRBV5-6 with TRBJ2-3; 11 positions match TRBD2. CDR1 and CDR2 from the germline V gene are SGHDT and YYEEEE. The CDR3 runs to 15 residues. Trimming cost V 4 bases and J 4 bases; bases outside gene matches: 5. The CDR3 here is CASSVSGGAADTQYF. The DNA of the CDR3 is TGTGCCAGCAGCGTTAGCGGGGGGGCGGCAGATACGCAGTATTTT.

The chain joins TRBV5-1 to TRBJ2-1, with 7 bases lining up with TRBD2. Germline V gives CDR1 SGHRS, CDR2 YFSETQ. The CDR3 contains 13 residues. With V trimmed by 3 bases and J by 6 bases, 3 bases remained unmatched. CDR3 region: CASSSGTTNEQFF. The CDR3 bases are TGCGCCAGCAGCTCTGGGACTACCAATGAGCAGTTCTTC.

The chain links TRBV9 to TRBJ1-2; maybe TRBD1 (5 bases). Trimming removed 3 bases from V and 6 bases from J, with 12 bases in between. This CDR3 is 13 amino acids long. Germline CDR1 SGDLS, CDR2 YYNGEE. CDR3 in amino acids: CASSGGQGDGYTF. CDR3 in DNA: TGTGCCAGCAGCGGCGGTCAGGGCGATGGCTACACCTTC.

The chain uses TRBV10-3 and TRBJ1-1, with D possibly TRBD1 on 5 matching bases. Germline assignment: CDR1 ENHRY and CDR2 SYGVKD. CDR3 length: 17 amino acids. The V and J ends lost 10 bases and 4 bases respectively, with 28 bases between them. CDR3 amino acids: CATSVRSSSQGGTEAFF. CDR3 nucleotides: TGTGCCACCTCGGTCCGGTCCTCGTCCCAGGGTGGCACTGAAGCTTTCTTT.

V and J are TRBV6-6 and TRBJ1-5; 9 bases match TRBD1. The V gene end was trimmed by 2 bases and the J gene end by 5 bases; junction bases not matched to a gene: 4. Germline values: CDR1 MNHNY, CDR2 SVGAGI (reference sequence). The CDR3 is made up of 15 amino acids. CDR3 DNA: TGTGCCAGCAGTTACCGGGACAGGGCCGATCAGCCCCAGCATTTT. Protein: CASSYRDRADQPQHF.

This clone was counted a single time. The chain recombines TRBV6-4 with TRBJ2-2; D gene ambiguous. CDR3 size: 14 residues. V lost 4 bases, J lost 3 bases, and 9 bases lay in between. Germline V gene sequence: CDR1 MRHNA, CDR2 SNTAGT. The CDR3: CASSGATDTGELFF. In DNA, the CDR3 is TGTGCCAGCAGTGGTGCAACGGACACCGGGGAGCTGTTTTTT.

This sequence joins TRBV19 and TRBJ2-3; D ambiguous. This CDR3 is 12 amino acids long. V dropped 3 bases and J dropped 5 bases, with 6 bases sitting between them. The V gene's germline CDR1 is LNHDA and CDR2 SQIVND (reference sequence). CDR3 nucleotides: TGTGCCAGTAGTATTGCGAAAGATACGCAGTATTTT. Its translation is CASSIAKDTQYF.

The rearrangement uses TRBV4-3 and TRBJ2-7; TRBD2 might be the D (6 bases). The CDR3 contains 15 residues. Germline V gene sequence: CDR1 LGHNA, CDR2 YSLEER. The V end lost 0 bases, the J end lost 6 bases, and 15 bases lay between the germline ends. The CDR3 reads CASSQEPSLATEQYF. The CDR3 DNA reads TGCGCCAGCAGCCAAGAACCCTCTCTAGCGACCGAGCAGTACTTC.

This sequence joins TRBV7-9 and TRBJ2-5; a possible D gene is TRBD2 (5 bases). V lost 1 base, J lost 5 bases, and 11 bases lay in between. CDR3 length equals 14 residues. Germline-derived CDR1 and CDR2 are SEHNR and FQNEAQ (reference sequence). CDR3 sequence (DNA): TGTGCCAGCAGCTTAGTAGCCGGGGATGAGACCCAGTACTTC. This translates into CASSLVAGDETQYF.

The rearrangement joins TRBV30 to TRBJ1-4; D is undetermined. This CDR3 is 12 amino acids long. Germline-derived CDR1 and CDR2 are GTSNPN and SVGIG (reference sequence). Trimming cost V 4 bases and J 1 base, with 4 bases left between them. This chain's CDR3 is CAWTLTNEKLFF. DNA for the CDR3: TGTGCCTGGACACTAACTAATGAAAAACTGTTTTTT.

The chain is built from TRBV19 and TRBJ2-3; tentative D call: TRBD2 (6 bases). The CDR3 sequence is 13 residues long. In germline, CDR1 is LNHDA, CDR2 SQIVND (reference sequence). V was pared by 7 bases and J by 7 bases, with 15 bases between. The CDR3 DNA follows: TGTGCCAGTACTGAACCTAGCGCATATACGCAGTATTTT. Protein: CASTEPSAYTQYF.

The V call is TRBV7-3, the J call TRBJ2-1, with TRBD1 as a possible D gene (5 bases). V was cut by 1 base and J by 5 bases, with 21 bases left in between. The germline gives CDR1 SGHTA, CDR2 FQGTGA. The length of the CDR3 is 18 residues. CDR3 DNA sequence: TGTGCCAGCAGCTTAAGACCCGCAGGGAATATTTTCCACAATGAGCAGTTCTTC. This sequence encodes CASSLRPAGNIFHNEQFF.

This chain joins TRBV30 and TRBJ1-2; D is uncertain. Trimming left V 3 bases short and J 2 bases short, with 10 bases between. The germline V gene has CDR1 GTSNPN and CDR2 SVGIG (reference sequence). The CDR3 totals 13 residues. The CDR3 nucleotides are TGTGCCTGGAGCGGGAGGAGAAACTATGGCTACACCTTC. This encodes CAWSGRRNYGYTF.

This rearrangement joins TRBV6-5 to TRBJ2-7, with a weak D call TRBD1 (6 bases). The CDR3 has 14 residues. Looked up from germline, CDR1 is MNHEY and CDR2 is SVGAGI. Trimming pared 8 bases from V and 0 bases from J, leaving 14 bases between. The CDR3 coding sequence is TGTGCCAGCGGCTTGGGGGCCTCCTCCTACGAGCAGTACTTC. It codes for CASGLGASSYEQYF.

CDR3 coding DNA: TGTGCCAGCAGCCCAAAACAGGGGCGTGGGAATGAGCAGTTCTTC. Translation gives CASSPKQGRGNEQFF. The chain uses TRBV7-3 and TRBJ2-1, with TRBD1 matching over 7 bases. There are 15 residues in the CDR3. The ends lost 5 bases at V and 7 bases at J; junction bases unmatched: 11. CDR1 and CDR2 from the germline V gene are SGHTA and FQGTGA.

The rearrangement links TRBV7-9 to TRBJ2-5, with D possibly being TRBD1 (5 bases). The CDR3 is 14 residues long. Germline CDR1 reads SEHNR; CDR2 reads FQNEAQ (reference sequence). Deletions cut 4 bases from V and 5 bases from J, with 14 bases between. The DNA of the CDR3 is TGTGCCAGCAGCTCCAGGACAATCGCGGAGACCCAGTACTTC. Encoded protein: CASSSRTIAETQYF.

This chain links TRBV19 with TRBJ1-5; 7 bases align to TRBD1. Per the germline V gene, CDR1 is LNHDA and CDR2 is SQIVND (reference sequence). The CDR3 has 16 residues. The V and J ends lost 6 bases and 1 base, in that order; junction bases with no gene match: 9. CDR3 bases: TGTGCCAGTAGCAAGCAAGAACAGGGGAGCAATCAGCCCCAGCATTTT. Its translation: CASSKQEQGSNQPQHF.

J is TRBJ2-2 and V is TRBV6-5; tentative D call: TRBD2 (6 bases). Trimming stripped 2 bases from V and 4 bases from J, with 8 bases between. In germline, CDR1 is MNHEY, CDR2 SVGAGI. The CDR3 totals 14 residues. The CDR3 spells CASSYRERTGELFF. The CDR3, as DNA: TGTGCCAGCAGTTACCGGGAGCGCACCGGGGAGCTGTTTTTT.

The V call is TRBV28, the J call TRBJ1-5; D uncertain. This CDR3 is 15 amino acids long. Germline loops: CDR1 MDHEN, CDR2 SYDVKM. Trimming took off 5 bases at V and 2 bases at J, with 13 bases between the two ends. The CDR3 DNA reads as TGTGCCAGCAGTCCCGCTCGGGGAGGCAATCAGCCCCAGCATTTT. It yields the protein CASSPARGGNQPQHF. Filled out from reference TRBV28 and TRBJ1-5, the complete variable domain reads DVKVTQSSRYLVKRTGEKVFLECVQDMDHENMFWYRQDPGLGLRLIYFSYDVKMKEKGDIPEGYSVSREKKERFSLILESASTNQTSMYLCASSPARGGNQPQHFGDGTRLSIL.

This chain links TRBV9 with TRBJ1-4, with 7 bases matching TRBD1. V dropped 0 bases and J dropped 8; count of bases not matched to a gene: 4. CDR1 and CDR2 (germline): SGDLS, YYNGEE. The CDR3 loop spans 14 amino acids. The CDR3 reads CASSVGQGEEKLFF. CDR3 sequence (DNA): TGTGCCAGCAGCGTAGGACAGGGCGAGGAAAAACTGTTTTTT.

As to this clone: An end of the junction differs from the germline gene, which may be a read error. The CDR3 DNA follows: TGTGCCGGGAGGGAGGAGAAAGCTTTCTTT. This gives the protein CAGREEKAFF. The V and J genes are TRBV30 and TRBJ1-1; D not resolved. CDR1 and CDR2 (germline): GTSNPN, SVGIG (reference sequence). CDR3 size: 10 residues. Full variable domain (remainder filled in from reference TRBV30 and TRBJ1-1): SQTIHQWPATLVQPVGSPLSLECTVEGTSNPNLYWYRQAAGRGLQLLFYSVGIGQISSEVPQNLSASRPQDRQFILSSKKLLLSDSGFYLCAGREEKAFFGQGTRLTVV.

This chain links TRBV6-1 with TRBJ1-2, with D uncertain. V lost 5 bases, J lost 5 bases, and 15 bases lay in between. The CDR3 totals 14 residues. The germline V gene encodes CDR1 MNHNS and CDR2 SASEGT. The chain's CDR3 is CASSPGLRLYGYTF. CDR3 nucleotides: TGTGCCAGCAGTCCCGGACTGCGGTTATATGGCTACACCTTC.

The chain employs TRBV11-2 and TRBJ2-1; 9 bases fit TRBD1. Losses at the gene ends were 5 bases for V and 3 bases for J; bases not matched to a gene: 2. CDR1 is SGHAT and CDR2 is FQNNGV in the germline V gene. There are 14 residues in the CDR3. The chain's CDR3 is CASSETGGYNEQFF. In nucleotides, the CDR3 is TGTGCCAGCAGCGAGACAGGGGGCTACAATGAGCAGTTCTTC. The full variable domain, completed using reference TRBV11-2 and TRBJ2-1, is EAGVAQSPRYKIIEKRQSVAFWCNPISGHATLYWYQQILGQGPKLLIQFQNNGVVDDSQLPKDRFSAERLKGVDSTLKIQPAKLEDSAVYLCASSETGGYNEQFFGPGTRLTVL.

DNA of the CDR3: TGTGCCAGCAGTCCTCTCAGGTCCGGGGAGCTGTTTTTT. Its protein product is CASSPLRSGELFF. J is TRBJ2-2 and V is TRBV27; the D is unclear. Per the germline V gene, CDR1 is MNHEY and CDR2 is SMNVEV (reference sequence). Trimming left V 5 bases short and J 6 bases short, with 10 bases between. CDR3 size: 13 residues.

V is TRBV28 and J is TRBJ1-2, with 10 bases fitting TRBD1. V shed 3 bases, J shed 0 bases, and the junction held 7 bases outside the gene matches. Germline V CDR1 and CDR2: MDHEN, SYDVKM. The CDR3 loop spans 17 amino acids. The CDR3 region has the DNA TGTGCCAGCAGTTTTCACGGACAGGGGGGGCCTAACTATGGCTACACCTTC. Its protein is CASSFHGQGGPNYGYTF.

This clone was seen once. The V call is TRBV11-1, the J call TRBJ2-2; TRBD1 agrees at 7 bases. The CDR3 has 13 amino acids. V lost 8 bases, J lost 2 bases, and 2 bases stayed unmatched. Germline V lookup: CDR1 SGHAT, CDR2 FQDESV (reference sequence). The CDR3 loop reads CASGDRNTGELFF. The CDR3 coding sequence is TGTGCCAGCGGGGACAGAAACACCGGGGAGCTGTTTTTT.

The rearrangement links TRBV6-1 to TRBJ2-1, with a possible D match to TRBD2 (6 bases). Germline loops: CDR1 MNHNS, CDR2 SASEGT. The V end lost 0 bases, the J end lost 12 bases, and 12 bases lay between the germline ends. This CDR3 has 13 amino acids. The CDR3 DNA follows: TGTGCCAGCAGTGAAGCGGAGGGGACCCTGCAGTTCTTC. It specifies CASSEAEGTLQFF.

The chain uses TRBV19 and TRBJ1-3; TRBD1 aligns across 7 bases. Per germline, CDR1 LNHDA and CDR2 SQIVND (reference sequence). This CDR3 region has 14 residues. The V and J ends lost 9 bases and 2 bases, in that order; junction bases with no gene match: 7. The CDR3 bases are TGTGCCAGCACAGGGGTGGTAGCTGGAAACACCATATATTTT. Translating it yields CASTGVVAGNTIYF. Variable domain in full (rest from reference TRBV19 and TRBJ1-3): DGGITQSPKYLFRKEGQNVTLSCEQNLNHDAMYWYRQDPGQGLRLIYYSQIVNDFQKGDIAEGYSVSREKKESFPLTVTSAQKNPTAFYLCASTGVVAGNTIYFGEGSWLTVV.

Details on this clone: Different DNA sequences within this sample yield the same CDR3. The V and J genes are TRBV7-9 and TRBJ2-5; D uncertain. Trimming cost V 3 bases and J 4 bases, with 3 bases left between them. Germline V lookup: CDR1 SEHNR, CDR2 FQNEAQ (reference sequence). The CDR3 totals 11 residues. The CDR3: CASSFRETQYF. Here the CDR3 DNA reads TGTGCCAGCAGCTTTAGAGAGACCCAGTACTTC.

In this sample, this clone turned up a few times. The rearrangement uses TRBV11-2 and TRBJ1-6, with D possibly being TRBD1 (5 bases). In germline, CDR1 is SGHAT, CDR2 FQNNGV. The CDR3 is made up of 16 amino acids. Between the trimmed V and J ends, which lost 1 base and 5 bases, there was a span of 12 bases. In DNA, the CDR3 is TGTGCCAGCAGCTTAGCGTTGGCCAGGGATAATTCACCCCTCCACTTT. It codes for CASSLALARDNSPLHF.